This T cell receptor beta chain was recovered during a study of regulatory T cells in long-lasting Graves disease. Regarding the study as a whole: No thyroid tissue was studied; the work used peripheral blood only. New patients shared 1,000 or so public clonotypes, and persistent patients shared more, with around 2,600. Gene preferences differed: TRBV28, TRBJ1-2, TRBJ2-5 in persistent cases.

This clonotype was seen many times. Antigen specificity is unknown. With iRepertoire HTBI primers and Arm-PCR of CDR3 regions, TCR beta libraries were built. TCRdb redid the calling of the multiplex PCR reads with MiXCR, one entry per CDR3 protein. The sample carries 450,000 or so distinct CDR3 sequences, about 20% recorded once. CDR1 is MNHEY, CDR2 SVGEGT, per germline. The CDR3 length is 15 residues. The V end was cut by 8 bases, the J end by 7 bases, with 18 bases between. Sample time point: persistent/refractory GD, antithyroid drugs over 5 years with positive TRAb. Preparation of the TCR library used RNA extracted from PBMCs. Into tubes containing EDTA, approximately 8.5 milliliters of peripheral blood were drawn.

The V gene is TRBV6-2 or TRBV6-3, the J gene TRBJ1-6; D remains ambiguous. Sequencing was performed on peripheral blood mononuclear cells (PBMCs), taken when the disease was refractory, from a patient treated with antithyroid drugs. This TCR derives from a female donor with Graves disease. The CDR3 sequence is CASGLAASGNSPLHF. CDR3 coding DNA: TGTGCCAGCGGCCTGGCGGCTTCGGGAAATTCACCCCTCCACTTT.